This T cell receptor beta chain stems from a study of blood T cell repertoires in COVID-19. About the research overall: COVID-19 samples, acute and convalescent, were from the United States, Italy and Spain.

Germline-derived CDR1 and CDR2 are MNHEY and SVGEGT. The V end was cut by 2 bases, the J end by 6 bases, with 13 bases between. The CDR3 spans 14 residues. Using immunoSEQ multiplex PCR, the repertoire was profiled, and TCRdb retains in-frame clones only, with some absent. The table lists around 190,000 clones, 70% to 80% of them singletons. The J gene is TRBJ1-1, the V gene TRBV6-2 or TRBV6-3; unclear D gene. The sequence was obtained from a woman in her thirties or forties with COVID-19, enrolled during active disease. Sequences were obtained from peripheral blood. The CDR3 region is CASSYLGGKAEAFF. The CDR3 DNA reads TGTGCCAGCAGTTACCTGGGAGGTAAAGCTGAAGCTTTCTTT.